A selection of T cell receptor beta chains follows, all from one sample in a study of CD8 T cells in Susac syndrome. Via MiXCR, TCRdb re-called the immunoSEQ multiplex PCR reads, giving one row per CDR3 protein. The profile shows a few hundred thousand distinct CDR3 sequences, about 88% of them singletons. Sequencing used CD8+ T cells from PBMCs. Receptors originate from a human donor with multiple sclerosis. The CDR3 runs from the conserved cysteine through the conserved F or W. A D gene is named only where the DNA matches it firmly.

>TRBV28|TRBJ2-7|.
CASSLQNNYEQYF
TGTGCCAGCAGTTTACAGAATAACTACGAGCAGTACTTC
>TRBV12-3/TRBV12-4|TRBJ2-1|TRBD2
CALGVEAPAGGSSPNEQFF
TGTGCCCTCGGGGTGGAGGCACCCGCGGGAGGCTCCTCGCCCAATGAGCAGTTCTTC
>TRBV25-1|TRBJ2-1|.
CASSVLLLAAEQFF
TGTGCCAGCAGTGTACTGTTATTAGCCGCTGAGCAGTTCTTC
>TRBV9|TRBJ2-3|.
CASSPEGSYADTQYF
TGTGCCAGCAGCCCCGAGGGTAGTTATGCAGATACGCAGTATTTT
>TRBV4-3|TRBJ2-3|TRBD1
CASSQAYKQGAYGTDTQYF
TGCGCCAGCAGCCAAGCTTACAAACAGGGGGCATACGGCACAGATACGCAGTATTTT
>TRBV6-5|TRBJ2-2|TRBD1
CATRGTGNTGELFF
TGTGCCACCCGGGGGACAGGGAACACCGGGGAGCTGTTTTTT
>TRBV20-1|TRBJ1-5|.
CSANPLGGSNQPQHF
TGCAGTGCCAATCCACTTGGGGGTAGCAATCAGCCCCAGCATTTT
>TRBV28|TRBJ1-5|TRBD1
CASSYTGQLNQPQHF
TGTGCCAGCAGCTACACGGGACAGCTCAATCAGCCCCAGCATTTT
>TRBV5-4|TRBJ2-7|TRBD2
CASRRDYYEQYF
TGTGCCAGCAGAAGGGACTACTACGAGCAGTACTTC
>TRBV4-1|TRBJ2-7|TRBD2
CASSQGLGVNEQYF
TGCGCCAGCAGCCAGGGACTAGGAGTGAACGAGCAGTACTTC
>TRBV20-1|TRBJ2-7|TRBD2
CSGAGVPIYEQYF
TGCAGTGGTGCGGGGGTGCCCATCTACGAGCAGTACTTC
>TRBV24-1|TRBJ2-7|TRBD1
CATSNSATGDAYEQYF
TGTGCCACCAGTAATTCGGCAACAGGGGATGCCTACGAGCAGTACTTC
>TRBV2|TRBJ2-7|TRBD1
CASTKGVDRGYEQYF
TGTGCCAGCACCAAAGGCGTAGACAGGGGCTACGAGCAGTACTTC
>TRBV19|TRBJ1-3|.
CASSKMAHENTIYF
TGTGCCAGTAGTAAGATGGCTCACGAAAACACCATATATTTT
>TRBV9|TRBJ2-7|.
CASSPPRDYEQYF
TGTGCCAGCAGCCCCCCTAGAGATTACGAGCAGTACTTC
>TRBV3-1|TRBJ2-5|TRBD2
CASTPRGSGSFGEETQYF
TGTGCCAGCACCCCACGGGGTAGCGGGAGCTTTGGGGAAGAGACCCAGTACTTC
>TRBV27|TRBJ1-1|.
CASSFWTEGAEAFF
TGTGCCAGCAGTTTTTGGACAGAGGGCGCTGAAGCTTTCTTT